What follows is one TCR beta chain and its context. Its specificity is not known. This entry comes from a study of OX40 agonist ivuxolimab in advanced cancers. Looking at the study overall: Every 2 weeks, ivuxolimab was infused into the patients intravenously at between 0.01 and 10 mg/kg.

Germline CDR1 and CDR2: SNHLY and FYNNEI. Trimming stripped 3 bases from V and 7 bases from J, with 15 bases between. This CDR3 is built from 15 residues. Study observations and caveats: People who partly responded at 0.1-3.0 mg/kg had some of the least clonal expansion seen. Normalized T-cell clonal expansion was also low in a subset of nonresponders.

This table comes from immunoSEQ multiplex PCR, and its TCRdb copy is limited to in-frame clones, with some not included. The sample holds approximately 94,000 clones; around 89% are singletons and the top ten take about 0.17%. The chain has TRBV2 and TRBJ2-2; no clear D gene. The receptor was isolated from an adult with an advanced solid tumor such as melanoma, head and neck, liver or kidney cancer. The input for sequencing was CD4+ or CD8+ T cells sorted from blood, taken in a trial of the OX40 agonist ivuxolimab. The chain's CDR3 is CASSDDRWIGGELFF. CDR3 bases: TGTGCCAGCAGTGATGATAGGTGGATTGGCGGGGAGCTGTTTTTT.